These 4 T cell receptor beta chains originate from one sample sequenced in a study of T cells in Graves' hyperthyroidism and ophthalmopathy. Amplified TCR beta CDR3 regions derived from RNA transcripts. First-round RT-PCR targeting the TCR CDR3 was performed with the HTBI primer set. TCRdb reprocessed the multiplex PCR reads via MiXCR and lists one record per CDR3 protein. In the table there are about 290,000 distinct CDR3 sequences, 16% of which are singletons. Sample: blood. All receptors come from a man aged 25-45 years with Graves' hyperthyroidism.

This clonotype was recorded many times. The gene calls are TRBV6-5 and TRBJ2-5; D unclear. The CDR3 covers 16 residues. Germline V gene lookup returns CDR1 MNHEY and CDR2 SVGAGI. V lost 0 bases and J lost 4, with 15 bases in between. In DNA form, the CDR3 reads TGTGCCAGCAGTTACTCGACCCCGGACCGCTCAGAGACCCAGTACTTC. Its translation: CASSYSTPDRSETQYF.

Comment on this clonotype: A read error may be the cause here, since a much bigger clone is one base away. The chain combines TRBV6-1 with TRBJ1-4; a possible D gene is TRBD1 (5 bases). The CDR3 has 15 amino acids. Germline lookup yields CDR1 MNHNS and CDR2 SASEGT. CDR3 loop: CASRSDRDESEKLLF. CDR3 DNA sequence: TGTGCCAGCAGGTCTGACCGGGACGAAAGTGAAAAACTGCTTTTT.

Ten or more counts support this clonotype. The rearrangement uses TRBV11-1 and TRBJ2-5; D is unclear. This CDR3 has 14 residues. V gave up 5 bases and J gave up 2 bases, with 12 bases separating them. Germline loops: CDR1 SGHAT, CDR2 FQDESV (reference sequence). For the CDR3, the DNA is TGTGCCAGCAGCGTAAGGTGGTCACAAGAGACCCAGTACTTC. Protein: CASSVRWSQETQYF.

This clonotype was picked up many times. The gene calls are TRBV7-9 and TRBJ2-2; the match to TRBD1 covers 9 bases. Germline assignment: CDR1 SEHNR and CDR2 FQNEAQ (reference sequence). Trimming cost V 5 bases and J 6 bases; bases outside gene matches: 7. This CDR3 has 15 residues. This CDR3 is CASSPGTGLAGELFF. The CDR3 DNA is TGTGCCAGCAGCCCGGGGACAGGGCTTGCCGGGGAGCTGTTTTTT.